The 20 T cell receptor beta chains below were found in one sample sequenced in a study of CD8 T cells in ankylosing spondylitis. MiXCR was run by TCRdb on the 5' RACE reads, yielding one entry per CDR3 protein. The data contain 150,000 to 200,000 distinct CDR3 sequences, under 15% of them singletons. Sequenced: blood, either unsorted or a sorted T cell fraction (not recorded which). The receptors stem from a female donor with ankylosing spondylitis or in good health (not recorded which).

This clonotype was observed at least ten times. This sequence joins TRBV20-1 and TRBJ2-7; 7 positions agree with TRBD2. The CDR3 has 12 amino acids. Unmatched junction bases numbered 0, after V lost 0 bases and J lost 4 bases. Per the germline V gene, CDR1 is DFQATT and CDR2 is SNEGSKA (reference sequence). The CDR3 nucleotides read TGCAGTGCTAGAGAAGCGGGGTACGAGCAGTACTTC. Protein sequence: CSAREAGYEQYF.

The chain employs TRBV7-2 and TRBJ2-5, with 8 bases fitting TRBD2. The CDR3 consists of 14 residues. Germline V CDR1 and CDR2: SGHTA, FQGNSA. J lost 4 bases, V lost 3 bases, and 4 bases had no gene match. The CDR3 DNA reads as TGTGCCAGCAGCTTTGTGGCGGGAGGAGAGACCCAGTACTTC. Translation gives CASSFVAGGETQYF. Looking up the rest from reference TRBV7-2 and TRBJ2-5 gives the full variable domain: GAGVSQSPSNKVTEKGKDVELRCDPISGHTALYWYRQSLGQGLEFLIYFQGNSAPDKSGLPSDRFSAERTGGSVSTLTIQRTQQEDSAVYLCASSFVAGGETQYFGPGTRLLVL.

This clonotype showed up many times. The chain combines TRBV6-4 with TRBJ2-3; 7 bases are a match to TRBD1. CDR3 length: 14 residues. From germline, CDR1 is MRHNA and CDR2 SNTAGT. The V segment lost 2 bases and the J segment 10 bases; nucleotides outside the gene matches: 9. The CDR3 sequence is CASSDGLRTGPQYF. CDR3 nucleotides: TGTGCCAGCAGTGACGGGCTTCGGACAGGACCGCAGTATTTT.

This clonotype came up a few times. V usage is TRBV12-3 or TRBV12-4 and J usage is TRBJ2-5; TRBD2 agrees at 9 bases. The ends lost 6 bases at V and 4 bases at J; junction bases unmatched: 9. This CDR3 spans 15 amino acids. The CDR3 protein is CASSRSGSKGETQYF. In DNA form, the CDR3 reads TGTGCCAGCAGCCGTAGCGGGAGTAAAGGAGAGACCCAGTACTTC.

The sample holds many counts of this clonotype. CDR3 DNA: TGCAGCGTTGCTAGTAGCTCCTACAATGAGCAGTTCTTC. It codes for CSVASSSYNEQFF. This sequence joins TRBV29-1 and TRBJ2-1; D not resolved. The V end lost 4 bases, the J end lost 0 bases, and 7 bases lay between the germline ends. Germline V gene data show CDR1 as SQVTM and CDR2 as ANQGSEA. The CDR3 contains 13 residues.

This CDR3 is CASSHDVSGELFF. DNA for the CDR3: TGCGCCAGCAGCCACGACGTATCCGGGGAGCTGTTTTTT. The V and J genes are TRBV4-3 and TRBJ2-2; D remains ambiguous. The V end was cut by 3 bases, the J end by 6 bases, with 8 bases between. This CDR3 contains 13 residues. Germline V gene lookup returns CDR1 LGHNA and CDR2 YSLEER.

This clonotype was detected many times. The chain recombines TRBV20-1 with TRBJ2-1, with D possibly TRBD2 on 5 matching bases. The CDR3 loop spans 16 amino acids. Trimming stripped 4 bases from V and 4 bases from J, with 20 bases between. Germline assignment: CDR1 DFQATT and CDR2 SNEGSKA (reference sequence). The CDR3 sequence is CSANERFTALYNEQFF. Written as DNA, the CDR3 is TGCAGTGCTAATGAGCGGTTTACTGCGTTATACAATGAGCAGTTCTTC.

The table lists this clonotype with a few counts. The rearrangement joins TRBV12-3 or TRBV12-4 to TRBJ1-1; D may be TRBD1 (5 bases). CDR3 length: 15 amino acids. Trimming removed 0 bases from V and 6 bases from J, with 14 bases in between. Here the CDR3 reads CASSLALTRQPEAFF. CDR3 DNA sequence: TGTGCCAGCAGTTTAGCCCTTACCCGACAGCCTGAAGCTTTCTTT.

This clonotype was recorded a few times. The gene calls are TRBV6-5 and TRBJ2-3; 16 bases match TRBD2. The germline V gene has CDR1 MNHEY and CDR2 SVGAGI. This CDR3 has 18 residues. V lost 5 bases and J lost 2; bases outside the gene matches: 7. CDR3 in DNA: TGTGCCAGCAGTATACAGGGACTAGCGGGAGGGCTCACAGATACGCAGTATTTT. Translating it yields CASSIQGLAGGLTDTQYF.

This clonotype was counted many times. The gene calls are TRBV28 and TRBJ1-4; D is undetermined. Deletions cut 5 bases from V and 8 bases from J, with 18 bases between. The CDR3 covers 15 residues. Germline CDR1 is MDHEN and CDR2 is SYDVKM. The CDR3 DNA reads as TGTGCCAGCAGTCGCTTTTCAGCAGCGGCGGAAAAACTGTTTTTT. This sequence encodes CASSRFSAAAEKLFF.

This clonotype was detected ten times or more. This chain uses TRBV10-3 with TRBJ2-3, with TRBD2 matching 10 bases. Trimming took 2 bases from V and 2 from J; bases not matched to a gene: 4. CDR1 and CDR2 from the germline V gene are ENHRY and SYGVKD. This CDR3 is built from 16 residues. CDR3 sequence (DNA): TGTGCCATCAGTGAGCTAGCGGGAGTAGACACAGATACGCAGTATTTT. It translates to CAISELAGVDTDTQYF.

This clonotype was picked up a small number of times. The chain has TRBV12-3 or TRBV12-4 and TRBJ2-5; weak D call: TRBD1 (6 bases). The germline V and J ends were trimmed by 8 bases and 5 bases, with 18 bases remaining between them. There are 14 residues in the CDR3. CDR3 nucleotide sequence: TGTGCCAGCTCTTATGGGGGCAGTCTCGAGACCCAGTACTTC. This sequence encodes CASSYGGSLETQYF.

Written as DNA, the CDR3 is TGTGCCAGCAGGGACTACGACCAAGTTGACGAGCAGTACTTC. Translating gives CASRDYDQVDEQYF. The chain uses TRBV27 and TRBJ2-7; a weak D match, TRBD2 (6 bases). V lost 6 bases, J lost 5 bases, and 17 bases lay in between. The CDR3 is 14 residues long. The germline CDR1 and CDR2 sequences are MNHEY and SMNVEV (reference sequence).

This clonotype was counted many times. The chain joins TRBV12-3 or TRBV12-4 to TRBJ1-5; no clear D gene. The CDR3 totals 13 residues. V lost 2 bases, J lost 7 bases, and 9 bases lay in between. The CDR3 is CASSLKWEQPQHF. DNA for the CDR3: TGTGCCAGCAGTTTAAAGTGGGAGCAGCCCCAGCATTTT.

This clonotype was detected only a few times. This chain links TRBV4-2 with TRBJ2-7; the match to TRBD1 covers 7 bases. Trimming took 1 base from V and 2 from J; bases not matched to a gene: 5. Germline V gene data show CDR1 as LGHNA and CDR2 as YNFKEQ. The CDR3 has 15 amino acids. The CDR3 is CASSQGAQGAYEQYF. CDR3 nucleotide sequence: TGTGCCAGCAGCCAAGGAGCCCAGGGGGCCTACGAGCAGTACTTC.

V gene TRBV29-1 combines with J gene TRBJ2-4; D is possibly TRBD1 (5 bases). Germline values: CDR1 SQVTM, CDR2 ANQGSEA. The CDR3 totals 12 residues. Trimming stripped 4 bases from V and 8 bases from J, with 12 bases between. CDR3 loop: CSVGQGGDIQYF. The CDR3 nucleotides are TGCAGCGTTGGCCAGGGTGGGGACATTCAGTACTTC.

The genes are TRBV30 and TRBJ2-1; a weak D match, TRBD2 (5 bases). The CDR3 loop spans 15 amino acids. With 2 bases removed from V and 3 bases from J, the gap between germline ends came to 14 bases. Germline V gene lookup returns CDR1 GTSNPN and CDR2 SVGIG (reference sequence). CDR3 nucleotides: TGTGCCTGGAGTCCCCTAGCAACGGGCTACAATGAGCAGTTCTTC. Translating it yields CAWSPLATGYNEQFF.

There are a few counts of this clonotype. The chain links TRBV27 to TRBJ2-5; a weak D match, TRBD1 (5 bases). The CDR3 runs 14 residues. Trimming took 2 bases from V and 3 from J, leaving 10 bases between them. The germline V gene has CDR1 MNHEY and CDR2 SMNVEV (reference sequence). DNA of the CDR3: TGTGCCAGCAGTTTAGGTTTAGGGGAAGAGACCCAGTACTTC. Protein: CASSLGLGEETQYF.

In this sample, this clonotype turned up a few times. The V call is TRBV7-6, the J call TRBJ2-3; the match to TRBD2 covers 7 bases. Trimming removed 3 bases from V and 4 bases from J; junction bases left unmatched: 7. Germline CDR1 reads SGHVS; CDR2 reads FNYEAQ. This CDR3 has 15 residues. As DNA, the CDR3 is TGTGCCAGCAGCTTGGCGGGAGTTAGTGCAGATACGCAGTATTTT. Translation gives CASSLAGVSADTQYF.

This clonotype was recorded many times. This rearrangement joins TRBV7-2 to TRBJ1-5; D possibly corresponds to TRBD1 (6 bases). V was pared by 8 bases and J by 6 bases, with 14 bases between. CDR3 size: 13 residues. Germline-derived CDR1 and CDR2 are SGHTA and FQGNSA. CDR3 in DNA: TGTGCCAGCGGTCTACAGGGCTCTCAGCCCCAGCATTTT. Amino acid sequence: CASGLQGSQPQHF.